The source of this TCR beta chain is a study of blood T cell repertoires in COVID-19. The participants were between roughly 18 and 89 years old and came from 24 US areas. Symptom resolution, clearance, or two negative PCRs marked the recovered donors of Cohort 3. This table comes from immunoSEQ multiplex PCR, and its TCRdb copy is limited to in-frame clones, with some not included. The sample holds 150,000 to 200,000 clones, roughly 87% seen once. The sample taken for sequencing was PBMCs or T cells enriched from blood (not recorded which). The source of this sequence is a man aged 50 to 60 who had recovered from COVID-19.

CDR3: CASSLPRELETQYF. The CDR3 DNA follows: TGTGCCAGCAGCTTGCCCCGGGAGCTAGAGACCCAGTACTTC. The rearrangement uses TRBV12-1 and TRBJ2-5; the table's D call of TRBD2 was not tested on the DNA. TRBV12-1 is reported as a pseudogene. This CDR3 has 14 amino acids.